This record looks at one TCR beta chain sequence and its context. Per germline, CDR1 MNHNS and CDR2 SASEGT. The ends were cut back, 4 bases at V and 0 bases at J, with 13 bases in the middle. The CDR3 spans 17 residues. The data derive from a study of blood T cell repertoires in COVID-19. Sequencing used immunoSEQ multiplex PCR; TCRdb keeps in-frame clones, though not all of them. The table records approximately 150,000 clones, roughly 93% of them present only once. The sample taken for sequencing was peripheral blood. This clonotype was obtained from a man between 18 and 29 years old with COVID-19, enrolled during active disease. The J gene is TRBJ1-6, the V gene TRBV6-1, with a possible D match to TRBD1 (6 bases). This CDR3 reads CASSGEQGSSYNSPLHF. The CDR3 coding sequence is TGTGCCAGCAGTGGCGAACAGGGATCCTCCTATAATTCACCCCTCCACTTT.